In its sample, the clone carrying this TCR beta chain was seen a few times. The data were obtained in a study of blood T cell repertoires in COVID-19. Whole-study context: In each case, the material was cDNA or gDNA derived from T cells, B-cell-depleted T cells, or PBMCs.

Measured with immunoSEQ multiplex PCR; TCRdb has only the in-frame clones, and not every one. The repertoire holds approximately 300,000 clones, with 65% to 85% as singletons. The sequence came from a woman aged 45-65 years with acute or convalescent COVID-19. Sequenced sample: peripheral blood.

Here the CDR3 reads CASSQTRIGTQYF. For the CDR3, the DNA is TGTGCCAGCAGCCAGACTAGGATCGGTACGCAGTATTTT. This chain links TRBV14 with TRBJ2-3; a weak D match, TRBD2 (6 bases). V dropped 3 bases and J dropped 8 bases, with 12 bases sitting between them. Per germline, CDR1 SGHDN and CDR2 FVKESK. The CDR3 spans 13 residues.